This T cell receptor beta chain comes out of a study of shared clonotypes between healthy human individuals. Using immunoSEQ multiplex PCR, the repertoire was profiled, and TCRdb retains in-frame clones only, with some absent. This table holds about 2.1 million clones, 93% found once. The CDR3 is 17 residues long. V lost 3 bases to trimming and J lost 4 bases, with 22 bases between them. Per the germline V gene, CDR1 is MDHEN and CDR2 is SYDVKM. A single count supports this clone. It was CD45RO-negative cells, positively selected for CCR7, that made up naive CD8 cells, with terminally differentiated effector memory CD45RA+ cells excluded.

The chain is built from TRBV28 and TRBJ2-7; TRBD1 might be the D (5 bases). Sample: naive CD8+ T cells from PBMCs. This TCR derives from a man aged 18 to 30 in good health. Some clones in this sample may be carry-over from other donors' samples. CDR3 sequence reads: CASSFLETDSHIYEQYF. The CDR3 coding sequence is TGTGCCAGCAGTTTCCTCGAGACAGACTCTCACATTTACGAGCAGTACTTC.